Here is one TCR beta chain with its context. Trimming took 4 bases from V and 0 from J; bases not matched to a gene: 3. This CDR3 region has 14 residues. Germline loops: CDR1 SGHVS, CDR2 FQNEAQ. The study ran its PCR with 60 Vbeta and 13 Jbeta primers. TCRdb's table, derived via immunoSEQ multiplex PCR, lists solely in-frame clones and lacks some. The sample has 45,000 or so clones; the top ten hold 8% to 10%. These data are taken from a study of cytomegalovirus exposure and HLA in healthy donors. This rearrangement joins TRBV7-8 to TRBJ2-7; TRBD1 agrees at 7 bases. The clonotype was recovered from a male donor in good health and CMV-seronegative. Sequencing was performed on PBMCs. The DNA of the CDR3 is TGTGCCAGCAGCTCCGGGACAGCCTCCTACGAGCAGTACTTC. Amino acids: CASSSGTASYEQYF.